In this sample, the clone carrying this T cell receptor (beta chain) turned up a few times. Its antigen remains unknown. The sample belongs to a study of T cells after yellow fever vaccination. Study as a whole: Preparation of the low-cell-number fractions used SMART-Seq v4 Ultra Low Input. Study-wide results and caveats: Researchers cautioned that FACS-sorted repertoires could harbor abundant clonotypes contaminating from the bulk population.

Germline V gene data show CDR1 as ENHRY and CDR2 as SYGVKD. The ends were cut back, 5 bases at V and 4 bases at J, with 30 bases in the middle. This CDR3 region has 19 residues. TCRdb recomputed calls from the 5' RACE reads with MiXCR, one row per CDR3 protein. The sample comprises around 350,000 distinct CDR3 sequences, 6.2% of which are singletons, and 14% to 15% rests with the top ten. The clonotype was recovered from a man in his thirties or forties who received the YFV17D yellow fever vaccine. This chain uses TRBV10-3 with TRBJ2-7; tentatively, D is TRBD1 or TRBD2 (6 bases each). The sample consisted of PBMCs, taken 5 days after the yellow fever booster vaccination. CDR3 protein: CAISKPPGLEGEPNYEQYF. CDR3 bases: TGTGCCATCAGTAAGCCCCCCGGTCTGGAGGGGGAGCCAAATTACGAGCAGTACTTC.